One and the same sample provided the 30 T cell receptor beta chains below, sequenced in a study of blood T cell repertoires in COVID-19. The table came from immunoSEQ multiplex PCR; TCRdb's copy has only in-frame clones and leaves some out. The table has roughly 210,000 clones, about nine tenths seen once; the top ten hold 1.5% to 2%. The material sequenced was peripheral blood. The receptor set was obtained from a man in his 70s with acute or convalescent COVID-19.

The chain has TRBV5-1 and TRBJ2-7; tentative D call: TRBD2 (5 bases). Germline V gene lookup returns CDR1 SGHRS and CDR2 YFSETQ. The CDR3 consists of 13 residues. V was clipped by 2 bases and J by 5 bases, with 11 bases between them. CDR3 region: CASSFTSGNEQYF. The DNA for the CDR3 is TGCGCCAGCAGCTTTACCTCCGGGAACGAGCAGTACTTC.

This chain uses TRBV30 with TRBJ1-2, with no clear D. Germline V gene sequence: CDR1 GTSNPN, CDR2 SVGIG (reference sequence). Trimming cost V 4 bases and J 2 bases, with 8 bases left between them. The CDR3 consists of 12 residues. This chain's CDR3 is CAWIQFNYGYTF. DNA for the CDR3: TGTGCCTGGATTCAGTTCAACTATGGCTACACCTTC.

The V call is TRBV18, the J call TRBJ1-6; possibly TRBD1 for D (6 bases). V was cut by 0 bases and J by 6 bases, with 12 bases left in between. This CDR3 has 16 amino acids. The germline V gene has CDR1 KGHSH and CDR2 LQKENI. CDR3: CASSPPTQGANSPLHF. Written as DNA, the CDR3 is TGTGCCAGCTCACCACCGACACAGGGTGCTAATTCACCCCTCCACTTT.

The V and J genes are TRBV7-9 and TRBJ2-2, with D maybe TRBD1 (6 bases). CDR1 and CDR2 (germline): SEHNR, FQNEAQ (reference sequence). The V gene lost 2 bases and the J gene lost 7 bases, with 8 bases spanning the gap. This CDR3 has 13 amino acids. Written as DNA, the CDR3 is TGTGCCAGCAGCTTAACAGGGTACGGGGAGCTGTTTTTT. It translates to CASSLTGYGELFF.

The rearrangement joins TRBV19 to TRBJ1-1, with D perhaps TRBD1 (5 bases). The CDR3 runs 15 residues. Between the trimmed V and J ends, which lost 5 bases and 3 bases, there was a span of 16 bases. Germline V gene lookup returns CDR1 LNHDA and CDR2 SQIVND (reference sequence). The CDR3 bases are TGTGCCAGTAGTCCCAAGGGTGCGGGGGACACTGAAGCTTTCTTT. This gives the protein CASSPKGAGDTEAFF.

The chain joins TRBV5-8 to TRBJ2-1; TRBD2 is a possible D gene (6 bases). V gave up 4 bases and J gave up 15 bases, with 14 bases separating them. Germline CDR1 is SGHTS and CDR2 is YDEGEE. The CDR3 covers 11 residues. This CDR3 is CASSAGGVAFF. The CDR3 DNA reads as TGTGCCAGCAGCGCTGGAGGGGTAGCGTTCTTC.

This rearrangement joins TRBV3-1 (or the pseudogene TRBV3-2) to TRBJ2-6; the D gene is possibly TRBD1 (5 bases). The germline V and J ends were trimmed by 4 bases and 4 bases, with 23 bases remaining between them. This CDR3 contains 19 residues. The V gene's germline CDR1 is LGHDT and CDR2 YNNKEL (reference sequence). CDR3 bases: TGTGCCAGCAGCCCCTCCGGGCAGGGTCCCCCCGTGGGGGCCAACGTCCTGACTTTC. Protein: CASSPSGQGPPVGANVLTF.

This chain uses TRBV6-5 with TRBJ2-7; the match to TRBD1 covers 7 bases. The CDR3 sequence is 12 residues long. Losses at the gene ends were 6 bases for V and 3 bases for J; bases not matched to a gene: 2. Germline V gene lookup returns CDR1 MNHEY and CDR2 SVGAGI. CDR3 region: CASSRTGYEQYF. Written as DNA, the CDR3 is TGTGCCAGCAGCAGGACAGGCTACGAGCAGTACTTC.

The chain has TRBV6-5 and TRBJ1-2; TRBD1 matches at 7 bases. Per the germline V gene, CDR1 is MNHEY and CDR2 is SVGAGI. J was trimmed by 8 bases and V by 4 bases; bases with no gene match: 16. The CDR3 is made up of 16 amino acids. The chain's CDR3 is CASSLSTGQLLLGYTF. Here the CDR3 DNA reads TGTGCCAGCAGTTTAAGTACGGGACAGCTCCTTCTGGGCTACACCTTC.

The V and J genes are TRBV19 and TRBJ2-1; 14 bases agree with TRBD2. The V segment lost 1 base and the J segment 12 bases; nucleotides outside the gene matches: 8. The length of the CDR3 is 16 residues. Per germline, CDR1 LNHDA and CDR2 SQIVND (reference sequence). The CDR3 bases are TGTGCCAGTAGTATAGGGACTAGCGGGAGGATGTTTGGGCAGTTCTTC. Translating it yields CASSIGTSGRMFGQFF. Together with reference TRBV19 and TRBJ2-1, the CDR3 gives the full variable domain: DGGITQSPKYLFRKEGQNVTLSCEQNLNHDAMYWYRQDPGQGLRLIYYSQIVNDFQKGDIAEGYSVSREKKESFPLTVTSAQKNPTAFYLCASSIGTSGRMFGQFFGPGTRLTVL.

The chain uses TRBV19 and TRBJ2-3, with TRBD2 identical over 15 bases. This CDR3 has 20 residues. Germline V gives CDR1 LNHDA, CDR2 SQIVND (reference sequence). With 6 bases clipped from V and 0 bases from J, the junction kept 13 bases outside the gene matches. The CDR3 loop reads CASSNIFGLAGGISTDTQYF. Here the CDR3 DNA reads TGTGCCAGTAGCAATATTTTTGGACTAGCGGGAGGGATAAGCACAGATACGCAGTATTTT.

The genes are TRBV5-1 and TRBJ2-5, with TRBD2 as a possible D gene (5 bases). From germline, CDR1 is SGHRS and CDR2 YFSETQ. Trimming shortened V by 0 bases and J by 5 bases, and 11 bases separated the two germline ends. The CDR3 runs to 14 residues. This chain's CDR3 is CASSLGGSAETQYF. DNA for the CDR3: TGCGCCAGCAGCTTGGGAGGGAGCGCCGAGACCCAGTACTTC.

The table lists this clone with a few counts. The J gene is TRBJ1-1, the V gene TRBV18; a weak D match, TRBD1 (5 bases). The germline V gene has CDR1 KGHSH and CDR2 LQKENI. V gave up 2 bases and J gave up 5 bases, with 12 bases separating them. CDR3 length: 14 residues. The CDR3 protein is CASSPRTSGTEAFF. CDR3 sequence (DNA): TGTGCCAGCTCACCAAGGACAAGTGGGACTGAAGCTTTCTTT.

CDR3 DNA sequence: TGTGCCAGCAGCGGGACAGGGGCTGGCTACACCTTC. This codes for CASSGTGAGYTF. This sequence joins TRBV11-2 and TRBJ1-2; 10 nucleotides match TRBD1. V gave up 5 bases and J gave up 7 bases; unmatched junction bases: 1. This CDR3 has 12 residues. Germline values: CDR1 SGHAT, CDR2 FQNNGV.

The gene calls are TRBV7-2 and TRBJ2-1; D not certain. The germline CDR1 and CDR2 sequences are SGHTA and FQGNSA. V was clipped by 0 bases and J by 7 bases, with 13 bases between them. The CDR3 totals 15 residues. The CDR3 sequence: CASSLAFNPRNEQFF. CDR3 DNA: TGTGCCAGCAGCTTAGCGTTTAATCCTAGGAATGAGCAGTTCTTC.

This clone was picked up a small number of times. The V call is TRBV12-3 or TRBV12-4, the J call TRBJ2-1; a possible D gene is TRBD2 (6 bases). The CDR3 is made up of 13 amino acids. V was pared by 7 bases and J by 7 bases, with 14 bases between. CDR3 DNA: TGTGCCAGCACCCATGGGCGGGAAAATGAGCAGTTCTTC. As protein: CASTHGRENEQFF.

The rearrangement links TRBV4-2 to TRBJ1-5; D not resolved. Germline assignment: CDR1 LGHNA and CDR2 YNFKEQ. The CDR3 runs to 14 residues. The V gene lost 0 bases and the J gene lost 2 bases, with 5 bases spanning the gap. The CDR3 DNA reads as TGTGCCAGCAGCCAAGACCCCGGCAATCAGCCCCAGCATTTT. This sequence encodes CASSQDPGNQPQHF.

The V and J genes are TRBV24-1 and TRBJ1-5, with D perhaps matching TRBD1 (6 bases). The CDR3 is 15 residues long. Germline V lookup: CDR1 KGHDR, CDR2 SFDVKD. V was cut by 0 bases and J by 11 bases, with 16 bases left in between. The CDR3: CATSDLRYEGGAQHF. CDR3 in DNA: TGTGCCACCAGTGATTTGCGATATGAAGGGGGGGCCCAGCATTTT.

The chain uses TRBV19 and TRBJ1-2; D uncertain. This CDR3 is built from 11 residues. Germline assignment: CDR1 LNHDA and CDR2 SQIVND (reference sequence). V was cut by 7 bases and J by 5 bases, with 8 bases left in between. The CDR3 loop is CASKREYGYTF. The CDR3 region has the DNA TGTGCCAGTAAGAGGGAGTATGGCTACACCTTC.

The V and J genes are TRBV7-7 and TRBJ2-5; 16 bases line up with TRBD2. The germline V gene has CDR1 SSHAT and CDR2 FNYEAQ (reference sequence). There are 16 residues in the CDR3. The V segment lost 5 bases and the J segment 3 bases; nucleotides outside the gene matches: 3. CDR3 DNA sequence: TGTGCCAGCAGCCTGGGACTAGCGGGAGGGAAAGAGACCCAGTACTTC. It specifies CASSLGLAGGKETQYF.

The CDR3 nucleotides read TGCGCCAGCAGCCAAGAAAAACAACCACCGAACACCGGGGAGCTGTTTTTT. Translation: CASSQEKQPPNTGELFF. This chain connects TRBV4-1 to TRBJ2-2, with D uncertain. The CDR3 length is 17 residues. V was shortened by 0 bases and J by 0 bases, with 11 bases between the two germline ends. Germline lookup yields CDR1 MGHRA and CDR2 YSYEKL.

V and J are TRBV4-2 and TRBJ1-3; TRBD1 might be the D (6 bases). Trimming pared 3 bases from V and 4 bases from J, leaving 13 bases between. In germline, CDR1 is LGHNA, CDR2 YNFKEQ. The CDR3 consists of 15 residues. In nucleotides, the CDR3 is TGTGCCAGCAGCCAGGGAACAGGGTTGGGAAACACCATATATTTT. Translating it yields CASSQGTGLGNTIYF.

This clone was seen a single time. The V gene is TRBV28, the J gene TRBJ1-1; TRBD1 is a possible D gene (6 bases). Germline-derived CDR1 and CDR2 are MDHEN and SYDVKM. V was cut by 4 bases and J by 11 bases, with 20 bases left in between. This CDR3 region has 14 residues. The CDR3 loop is CASSSQARQVRAFF. CDR3 coding DNA: TGTGCCAGCAGTTCCCAGGCTCGACAGGTCCGGGCTTTCTTT.

The V and J genes are TRBV11-2 and TRBJ2-5; weak D call: TRBD1 (6 bases). CDR1 is SGHAT, CDR2 FQNNGV, per germline. The CDR3 loop spans 17 amino acids. V was shortened by 4 bases and J by 4 bases, with 22 bases between the two germline ends. The CDR3 sequence is CASSSPSGTRSPETQYF. The CDR3 DNA reads as TGTGCCAGCAGCTCTCCCTCCGGGACAAGAAGTCCAGAGACCCAGTACTTC.

This chain uses TRBV7-9 with TRBJ2-7, with 9 bases lining up with TRBD2. The germline CDR1 and CDR2 sequences are SEHNR and FQNEAQ (reference sequence). The CDR3 covers 14 residues. The junction had 10 bases not matched to a gene; V was cut back by 6 bases and J by 7 bases. The CDR3 region is CASSRLADNYEQYF. CDR3 coding DNA: TGTGCCAGCAGTCGACTAGCGGATAACTATGAGCAGTACTTC.

This clone was detected only a few times. The chain is built from TRBV28 and TRBJ2-3; 8 positions agree with TRBD1. CDR1 and CDR2 from the germline V gene are MDHEN and SYDVKM. The CDR3 spans 17 residues. The J segment lost 1 base and the V segment lost 6 bases, leaving 12 bases of the junction unmatched. The CDR3: CASSSSQGARGTDTQYF. As DNA, the CDR3 is TGTGCCAGCAGCTCTAGTCAGGGGGCGAGAGGCACAGATACGCAGTATTTT.

The chain couples TRBV30 to TRBJ2-7, with D perhaps matching TRBD2 (5 bases). CDR3 size: 11 residues. V gave up 5 bases and J gave up 6 bases, with 11 bases separating them. The germline V gene has CDR1 GTSNPN and CDR2 SVGIG (reference sequence). The CDR3 loop reads CAWGRGSEQYF. The CDR3 DNA reads as TGTGCCTGGGGGAGAGGGAGCGAGCAGTACTTC.

V and J are TRBV27 and TRBJ2-7, with D perhaps matching TRBD2 (6 bases). The CDR3 contains 16 residues. The V and J ends lost 6 bases and 2 bases respectively, with 20 bases between them. The germline V gene encodes CDR1 MNHEY and CDR2 SMNVEV (reference sequence). The CDR3 nucleotides are TGTGCCAGCAGCCTTTTCGCAGCCGGGAGTACCTACGAGCAGTACTTC. The encoded protein is CASSLFAAGSTYEQYF.

The CDR3 DNA follows: TGTGCCAGCAGCCCGGGGGGGGCGGTAAGGTATGGCTACACCTTC. Protein: CASSPGGAVRYGYTF. The rearrangement links TRBV28 to TRBJ1-2; possibly TRBD1 for D (6 bases). The germline V and J ends were trimmed by 6 bases and 5 bases, with 19 bases remaining between them. Germline CDR1 reads MDHEN; CDR2 reads SYDVKM. This CDR3 comprises 15 residues.

The chain uses TRBV5-4 and TRBJ1-2; 7 nucleotides match TRBD1. V lost 2 bases and J lost 1; bases outside the gene matches: 5. Germline lookup yields CDR1 SGHNT and CDR2 YYREEE (reference sequence). The CDR3 loop spans 15 amino acids. The CDR3 nucleotides are TGTGCCAGCAGCTTTTGGGACAGACGTAACTATGGCTACACCTTC. As protein: CASSFWDRRNYGYTF.